This T cell receptor beta chain derives from a study of blood T cell repertoires in COVID-19. Background on the study: Sites across the United States, Italy and Spain contributed samples from acute and convalescent COVID-19. From T cells, B-cell-depleted T cells, or PBMCs came the material, which was cDNA or gDNA.

Original handling: It was from reference gene primer amplification that nucleated cell counts were estimated. Libraries were prepared by immunoSEQ multiplex PCR; TCRdb keeps only in-frame clonotypes and omits some of them. The DNA was the basis for D and trimming; V, J and clone size are from that table. Seen here are approximately 230,000 clones, more than 70% observed once, and the top ten hold around 2%. From germline, CDR1 is SGHNT and CDR2 YYREEE (reference sequence). V lost 0 bases to trimming and J lost 1 base, with 10 bases between them. CDR3 length equals 15 residues. This TCR derives from a woman aged 40 to 55 who had recovered from COVID-19. Sequencing input: peripheral blood. This chain links TRBV5-4 with TRBJ1-1, with a weak D call TRBD1 (6 bases). The DNA for the CDR3 is TGTGCCAGCAGCTTGGAGGGACAACGGAACACTGAAGCTTTCTTT. Translation: CASSLEGQRNTEAFF.